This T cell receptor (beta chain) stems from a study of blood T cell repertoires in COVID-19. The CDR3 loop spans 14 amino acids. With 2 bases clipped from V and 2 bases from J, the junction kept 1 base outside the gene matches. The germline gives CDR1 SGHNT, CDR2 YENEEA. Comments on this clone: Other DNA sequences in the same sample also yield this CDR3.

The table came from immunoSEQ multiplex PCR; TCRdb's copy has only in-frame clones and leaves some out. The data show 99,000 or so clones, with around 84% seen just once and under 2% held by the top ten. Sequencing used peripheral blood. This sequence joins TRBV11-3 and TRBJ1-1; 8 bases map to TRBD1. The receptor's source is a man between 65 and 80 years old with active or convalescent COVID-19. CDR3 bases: TGTGCCAGCAGCTTATCAGGGGGCAACACTGAAGCTTTCTTT. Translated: CASSLSGGNTEAFF.